The 15 T cell receptor beta chains listed next were all sequenced from one sample in a study of OX40 agonist ivuxolimab in advanced cancers. Method: immunoSEQ multiplex PCR; TCRdb's copy keeps in-frame clones and lacks some. The table lists over 15,000 clones, around 79% of them singletons. The material sequenced was CD4+ or CD8+ T cells sorted from blood, taken in a trial of the OX40 agonist ivuxolimab. The source is an adult with an advanced solid tumor such as melanoma, head and neck, liver or kidney cancer.

J is TRBJ1-4 and V is TRBV7-8; D remains ambiguous. Germline V CDR1 and CDR2: SGHVS, FQNEAQ. Deletions cut 5 bases from V and 7 bases from J, with 8 bases between. CDR3 length: 12 amino acids. For the CDR3, the DNA is TGTGCCAGCAGCAAGAGATCTGAAAAACTGTTTTTT. Its translation: CASSKRSEKLFF.

The chain recombines TRBV6-5 with TRBJ2-1; 10 bases are shared with TRBD2. Germline-derived CDR1 and CDR2 are MNHEY and SVGAGI. The CDR3 is made up of 15 amino acids. The V gene end was trimmed by 8 bases and the J gene end by 3 bases; junction bases not matched to a gene: 7. The CDR3 loop reads CASAILAGYYNEQFF. The CDR3 nucleotides read TGTGCCAGCGCCATACTAGCGGGATACTACAATGAGCAGTTCTTC.

This clone was picked up a small number of times. The CDR3 nucleotides read TGTGCCAGCAGCACCGGGACAGGCGCTCGTTTCCAGTACTTC. As protein: CASSTGTGARFQYF. The chain combines TRBV5-6 with TRBJ2-7; 8 bases are shared with TRBD1. V shed 4 bases, J shed 10 bases, and the junction held 13 bases outside the gene matches. The CDR3 extends over 14 amino acids. Looked up from germline, CDR1 is SGHDT and CDR2 is YYEEEE.

The chain links TRBV19 to TRBJ2-1, with D unresolved. The V end lost 5 bases, the J end lost 0 bases, and 5 bases lay between the germline ends. The germline V gene encodes CDR1 LNHDA and CDR2 SQIVND (reference sequence). CDR3 length equals 13 residues. This CDR3 reads CASSPSSYNEQFF. The CDR3 DNA is TGTGCCAGTAGTCCTAGCTCCTACAATGAGCAGTTCTTC. Complete variable domain (other parts from reference TRBV19 and TRBJ2-1): DGGITQSPKYLFRKEGQNVTLSCEQNLNHDAMYWYRQDPGQGLRLIYYSQIVNDFQKGDIAEGYSVSREKKESFPLTVTSAQKNPTAFYLCASSPSSYNEQFFGPGTRLTVL.

This clone came up once. The genes are TRBV5-8 and TRBJ1-1; no firm D call. There are 11 residues in the CDR3. Trimming removed 0 bases from V and 10 bases from J, with 7 bases in between. In germline, CDR1 is SGHTS, CDR2 YDEGEE. CDR3 region: CASSLGGAAFF. The CDR3, as DNA: TGTGCCAGCAGCTTGGGTGGAGCAGCTTTCTTT.

This chain connects TRBV15 to TRBJ1-5, with 7 bases fitting TRBD1. V lost 0 bases and J lost 6; bases outside the gene matches: 5. CDR3 length: 15 residues. Germline V gene sequence: CDR1 LNHNV, CDR2 YYDKDF (reference sequence). CDR3 loop: CATSRDVGGRQPQHF. The CDR3 region has the DNA TGTGCCACCAGCAGAGATGTAGGGGGCCGTCAGCCCCAGCATTTT. The entire variable domain, with the rest obtained from reference TRBV15 and TRBJ1-5, is as follows: DAMVIQNPRYQVTQFGKPVTLSCSQTLNHNVMYWYQQKSSQAPKLLFHYYDKDFNNEADTPDNFQSRRPNTSFCFLDIRSPGLGDTAMYLCATSRDVGGRQPQHFGDGTRLSIL.

This clone was found a few times. This chain connects TRBV7-9 to TRBJ2-7; the D gene is possibly TRBD2 (5 bases). Deletions cut 1 base from V and 7 bases from J, with 11 bases between. This CDR3 is built from 13 residues. Germline V lookup: CDR1 SEHNR, CDR2 FQNEAQ (reference sequence). The CDR3 spells CASSLGVPGEQYF. DNA of the CDR3: TGTGCCAGCAGCTTAGGGGTCCCGGGAGAGCAGTACTTC.

This clone was counted many times. The rearrangement joins TRBV28 to TRBJ2-1, with TRBD1 as a possible D gene (6 bases). From germline, CDR1 is MDHEN and CDR2 SYDVKM. The CDR3 loop spans 17 amino acids. V was shortened by 4 bases and J by 8 bases, with 24 bases between the two germline ends. Here the CDR3 DNA reads TGTGCCAGCAGTTCCCGGACAGAAGGAATCCCTACGGATGAGCAGTTCTTC. Its translation is CASSSRTEGIPTDEQFF.

CDR3 sequence: CASSLSLVSSYNEQFF. CDR3 bases: TGTGCCAGCAGTTTATCCCTAGTTAGCTCCTACAATGAGCAGTTCTTC. The rearrangement joins TRBV28 to TRBJ2-1, with no clear D. Between the trimmed V and J ends, which lost 1 base and 0 bases, there was a span of 10 bases. CDR1 is MDHEN, CDR2 SYDVKM, per germline. The CDR3 has 16 residues.

The J gene is TRBJ2-7, the V gene TRBV28; D unclear. Germline values: CDR1 MDHEN, CDR2 SYDVKM. V was shortened by 3 bases and J by 6 bases, with 15 bases between the two germline ends. The CDR3 has 14 amino acids. CDR3: CASSFRATNSEQYF. The CDR3 DNA reads TGTGCCAGCAGTTTTCGGGCCACTAACAGCGAGCAGTACTTC.

This clone was recorded once. The gene calls are TRBV7-7 and TRBJ2-2; the match to TRBD1 covers 8 bases. The germline CDR1 and CDR2 sequences are SSHAT and FNYEAQ (reference sequence). CDR3 length equals 15 residues. V trimming: 11 bases; J trimming: 1 base; junction bases outside the gene matches: 9. In DNA, the CDR3 is TGTGCCGTGAAAGGTGGACAGGGGAACACCGGGGAGCTGTTTTTT. This translates into CAVKGGQGNTGELFF.

Here the CDR3 reads CASSLAQSYEQYF. The CDR3, as DNA: TGTGCCAGCAGCTTAGCGCAATCCTACGAGCAGTACTTC. J is TRBJ2-7 and V is TRBV7-9; D is ambiguous. The V gene's germline CDR1 is SEHNR and CDR2 FQNEAQ (reference sequence). This CDR3 has 13 residues. V lost 0 bases and J 1 base, leaving 4 bases between the germline ends. Supplemented by reference TRBV7-9 and TRBJ2-7, the full variable domain reads DTGVSQNPRHKITKRGQNVTFRCDPISEHNRLYWYRQTLGQGPEFLTYFQNEAQLEKSRLLSDRFSAERPKGSFSTLEIQRTEQGDSAMYLCASSLAQSYEQYFGPGTRLTVT.

This clone was detected only a few times. This chain links TRBV6-5 with TRBJ1-2; D gene uncertain. CDR3 length: 13 amino acids. V gave up 7 bases and J gave up 4 bases, with 13 bases separating them. CDR1 and CDR2 from the germline V gene are MNHEY and SVGAGI. The CDR3 sequence is CASTAGEAYGYTF. CDR3 in DNA: TGTGCCAGCACCGCCGGGGAGGCCTATGGCTACACCTTC.

This clone appeared a single time. The genes are TRBV5-6 and TRBJ1-5; D perhaps matches TRBD1 (5 bases). This CDR3 has 16 residues. CDR1 is SGHDT and CDR2 is YYEEEE in the germline V gene. The ends were cut back, 0 bases at V and 4 bases at J, with 14 bases in the middle. This chain's CDR3 is CASSLDGDLLNQPQHF. The CDR3 DNA reads as TGTGCCAGCAGCTTGGATGGGGACCTCCTAAATCAGCCCCAGCATTTT.

This clone occurred once. V and J are TRBV30 and TRBJ1-2, with D possibly being TRBD1 (6 bases). The V gene's germline CDR1 is GTSNPN and CDR2 SVGIG (reference sequence). Between the trimmed V and J ends, which lost 3 bases and 8 bases, there was a span of 13 bases. CDR3 length: 12 residues. For the CDR3, the DNA is TGTGCCTGGAGGGCGGGGGCGCGGGGCTACACCTTC. Protein sequence: CAWRAGARGYTF.